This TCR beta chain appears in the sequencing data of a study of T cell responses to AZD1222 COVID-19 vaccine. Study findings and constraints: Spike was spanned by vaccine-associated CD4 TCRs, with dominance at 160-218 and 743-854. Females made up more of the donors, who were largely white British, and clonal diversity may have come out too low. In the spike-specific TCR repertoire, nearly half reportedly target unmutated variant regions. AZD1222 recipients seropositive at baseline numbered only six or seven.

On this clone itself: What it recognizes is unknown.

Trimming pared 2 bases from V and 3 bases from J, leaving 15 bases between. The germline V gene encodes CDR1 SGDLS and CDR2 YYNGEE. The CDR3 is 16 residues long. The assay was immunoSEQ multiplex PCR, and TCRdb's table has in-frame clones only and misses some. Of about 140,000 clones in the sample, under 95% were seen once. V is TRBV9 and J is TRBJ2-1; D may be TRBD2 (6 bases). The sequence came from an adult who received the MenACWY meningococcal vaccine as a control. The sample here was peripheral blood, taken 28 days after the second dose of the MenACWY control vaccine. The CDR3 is CASSVFQGGNYNEQFF. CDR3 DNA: TGTGCCAGCAGCGTTTTCCAAGGCGGGAACTACAATGAGCAGTTCTTC.